This T cell receptor beta chain derives from a study of OX40 agonist ivuxolimab in advanced cancers. Study-wide background: Patients treated during dose escalation were battling hepatocellular carcinoma, melanoma, renal cell or head and neck cancer.

Profiled with immunoSEQ multiplex PCR; TCRdb holds only in-frame clones, not every one. The sample yields about 58,000 clones, approximately 88% seen once. Systemic immunosuppression or a history of autoimmune disease excluded patients. The investigators sampled blood at baseline, at cycle 4 day 1, and at cycle 7 day 1. This CDR3 region has 14 residues. Trimming cost V 3 bases and J 6 bases; bases outside gene matches: 5. Germline CDR1 reads LNHDA; CDR2 reads SQIVND (reference sequence). The receptor comes from an adult with an advanced solid tumor such as melanoma, head and neck, liver or kidney cancer. The J gene is TRBJ2-3, the V gene TRBV19; 8 bases are a match to TRBD2. Sequenced material: CD4+ or CD8+ T cells sorted from blood, taken in a trial of the OX40 agonist ivuxolimab. CDR3 bases: TGTGCCAGTAGTATTATCGGGAGGGGGGATACGCAGTATTTT. Protein: CASSIIGRGDTQYF.